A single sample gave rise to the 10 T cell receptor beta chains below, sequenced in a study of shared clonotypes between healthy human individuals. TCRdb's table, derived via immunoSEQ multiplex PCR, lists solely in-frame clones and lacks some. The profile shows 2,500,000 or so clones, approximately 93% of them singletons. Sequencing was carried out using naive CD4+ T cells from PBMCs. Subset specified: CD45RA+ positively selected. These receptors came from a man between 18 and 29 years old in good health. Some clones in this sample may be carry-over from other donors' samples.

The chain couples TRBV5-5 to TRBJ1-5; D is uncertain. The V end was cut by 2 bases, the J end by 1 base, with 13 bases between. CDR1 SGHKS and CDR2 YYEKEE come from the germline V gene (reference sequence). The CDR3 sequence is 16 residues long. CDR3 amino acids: CASSFGQTGSNQPQHF. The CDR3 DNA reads TGTGCCAGCAGCTTCGGCCAGACTGGAAGCAATCAGCCCCAGCATTTT.

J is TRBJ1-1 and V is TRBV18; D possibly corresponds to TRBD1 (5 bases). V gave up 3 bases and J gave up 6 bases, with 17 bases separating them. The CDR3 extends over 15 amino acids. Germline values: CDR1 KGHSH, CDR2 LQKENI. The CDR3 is CASSPASGKGSEAFF. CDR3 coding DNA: TGTGCCAGCTCACCGGCGTCGGGTAAGGGGTCTGAAGCTTTCTTT.

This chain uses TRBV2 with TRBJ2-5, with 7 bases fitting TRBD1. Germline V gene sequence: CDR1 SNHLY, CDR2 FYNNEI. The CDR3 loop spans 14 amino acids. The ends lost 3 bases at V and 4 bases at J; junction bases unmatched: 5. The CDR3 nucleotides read TGTGCCAGCAGTGATGACAGGGTACTAGAGACCCAGTACTTC. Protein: CASSDDRVLETQYF.

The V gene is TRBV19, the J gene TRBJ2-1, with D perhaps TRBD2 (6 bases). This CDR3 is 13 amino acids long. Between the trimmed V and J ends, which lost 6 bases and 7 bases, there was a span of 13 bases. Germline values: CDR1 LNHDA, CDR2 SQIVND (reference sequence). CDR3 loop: CASRPAGTNEQFF. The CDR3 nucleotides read TGTGCCAGTAGACCGGCGGGAACTAATGAGCAGTTCTTC.

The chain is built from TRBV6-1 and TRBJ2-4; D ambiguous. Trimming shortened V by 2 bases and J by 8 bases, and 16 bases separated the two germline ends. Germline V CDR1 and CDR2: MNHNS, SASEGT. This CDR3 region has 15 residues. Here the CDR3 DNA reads TGTGCCAGCAGTGAAATGGTAGCCATCGCCGACATTCAGTACTTC. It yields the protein CASSEMVAIADIQYF.

The CDR3 DNA is TGTGCCAGCAGCGTTGGTCCCCTCCGGGAGCAGTTCTTC. This sequence encodes CASSVGPLREQFF. V gene TRBV9 combines with J gene TRBJ2-1, with D hard to call. The CDR3 sequence is 13 residues long. The germline V gene has CDR1 SGDLS and CDR2 YYNGEE. Trimming stripped 2 bases from V and 10 bases from J, with 13 bases between.

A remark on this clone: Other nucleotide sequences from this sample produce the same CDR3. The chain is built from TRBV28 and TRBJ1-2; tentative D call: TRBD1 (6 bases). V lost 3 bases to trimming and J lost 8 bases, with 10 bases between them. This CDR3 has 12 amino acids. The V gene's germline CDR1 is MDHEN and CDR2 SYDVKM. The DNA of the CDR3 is TGTGCCAGCAGTTTTAGGGGGTACGGCTACACCTTC. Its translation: CASSFRGYGYTF.

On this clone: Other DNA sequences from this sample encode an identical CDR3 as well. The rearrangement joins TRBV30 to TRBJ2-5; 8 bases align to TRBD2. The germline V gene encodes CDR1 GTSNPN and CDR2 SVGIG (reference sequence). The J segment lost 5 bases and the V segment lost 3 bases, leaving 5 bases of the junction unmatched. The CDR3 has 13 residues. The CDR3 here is CAWRGGGGETQYF. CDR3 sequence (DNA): TGTGCCTGGAGGGGAGGCGGGGGGGAGACCCAGTACTTC.

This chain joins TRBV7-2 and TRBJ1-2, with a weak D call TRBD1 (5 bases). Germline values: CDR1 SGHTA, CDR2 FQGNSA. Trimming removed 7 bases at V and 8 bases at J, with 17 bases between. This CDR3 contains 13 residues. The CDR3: CASTLGALGGYTF. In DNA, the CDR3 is TGTGCCAGCACCCTTGGGGCCTTAGGCGGCTACACCTTC.

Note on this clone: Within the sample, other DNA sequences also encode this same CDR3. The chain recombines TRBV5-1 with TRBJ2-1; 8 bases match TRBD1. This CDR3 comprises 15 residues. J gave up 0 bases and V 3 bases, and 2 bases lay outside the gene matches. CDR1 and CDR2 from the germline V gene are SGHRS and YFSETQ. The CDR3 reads CASSSTGGSYNEQFF. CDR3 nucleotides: TGCGCCAGCAGCTCAACAGGGGGCTCCTACAATGAGCAGTTCTTC.